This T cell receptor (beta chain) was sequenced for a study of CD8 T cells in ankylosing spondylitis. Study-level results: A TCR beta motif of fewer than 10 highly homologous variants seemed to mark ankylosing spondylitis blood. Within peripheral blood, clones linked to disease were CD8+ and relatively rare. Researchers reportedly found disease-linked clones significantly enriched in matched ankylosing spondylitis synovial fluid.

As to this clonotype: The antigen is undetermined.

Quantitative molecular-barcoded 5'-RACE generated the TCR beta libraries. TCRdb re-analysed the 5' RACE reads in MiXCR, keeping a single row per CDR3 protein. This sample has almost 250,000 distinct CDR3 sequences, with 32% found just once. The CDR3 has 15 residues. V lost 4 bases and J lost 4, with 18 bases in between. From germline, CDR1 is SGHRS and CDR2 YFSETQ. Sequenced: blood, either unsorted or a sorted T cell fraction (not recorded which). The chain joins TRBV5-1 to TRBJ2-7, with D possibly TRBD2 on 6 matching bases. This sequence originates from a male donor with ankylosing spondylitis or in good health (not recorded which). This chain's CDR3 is CASSLLGTARYEQYF. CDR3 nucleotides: TGCGCCAGCAGCCTCCTGGGGACTGCGAGATACGAGCAGTACTTC.